This is a list of T cell receptor beta chains from one sample in a study of identical twins. TCRdb passed the 5' RACE reads through MiXCR, listing each CDR3 protein once. This table has about 890,000 distinct CDR3 sequences, roughly 12% appearing once. A further study also used this sample, focusing on yellow fever vaccine responses in identical twins.

The specimen sequenced was PBMCs. The source of these receptors is a woman aged 18-30 years in good health. Both conserved end residues are trimmed from each CDR3. Fields, in order: J gene, V gene, CDR3 protein.

j_call: TRBJ1-1
v_call: TRBV29-1
cdr3_aa: SVGLHNTEAF

j_call: TRBJ1-1
v_call: TRBV7-8
cdr3_aa: ASSLEAGGNTEAF

j_call: TRBJ1-1
v_call: TRBV29-1
cdr3_aa: SVDGQSQNTEAF

j_call: TRBJ2-1
v_call: TRBV12-3/TRBV12-4
cdr3_aa: ASSIGYNEQF

j_call: TRBJ2-1
v_call: TRBV15
cdr3_aa: ATSLLGGATYNEQF

j_call: TRBJ2-7
v_call: TRBV5-1
cdr3_aa: ASSLGGTSGTYPYEQY

j_call: TRBJ2-1
v_call: TRBV2
cdr3_aa: ASSEGRAHYNEQF

j_call: TRBJ2-7
v_call: TRBV5-1
cdr3_aa: ASSPRGPGYEQY

j_call: TRBJ2-2
v_call: TRBV2
cdr3_aa: ASRGGLTGELF

j_call: TRBJ1-6
v_call: TRBV7-9
cdr3_aa: ASSLVAGGRGSPLH

j_call: TRBJ2-1
v_call: TRBV6-2/TRBV6-3
cdr3_aa: ASSLWQGVYNEQF

j_call: TRBJ2-7
v_call: TRBV20-1
cdr3_aa: SARMAYEQY

j_call: TRBJ1-1
v_call: TRBV3-1
cdr3_aa: ASSLGQLEAF

j_call: TRBJ2-1
v_call: TRBV2
cdr3_aa: ASTGEDSTYNEQF

j_call: TRBJ1-6
v_call: TRBV4-1
cdr3_aa: ASSQPVSPLH

j_call: TRBJ2-1
v_call: TRBV12-3/TRBV12-4
cdr3_aa: ASSLARGVRNEQF

j_call: TRBJ2-2
v_call: TRBV15
cdr3_aa: ATSRDRGEAGELF

j_call: TRBJ2-7
v_call: TRBV20-1
cdr3_aa: SAAGTSLNEQY

j_call: TRBJ2-1
v_call: TRBV29-1
cdr3_aa: SVESRTGGYNEQF

j_call: TRBJ2-1
v_call: TRBV14
cdr3_aa: ASSQDGTIDEQF

j_call: TRBJ1-1
v_call: TRBV19
cdr3_aa: ASQAGGLMFENTEAF

j_call: TRBJ1-2
v_call: TRBV9
cdr3_aa: ASSTRQGRGDGYT

j_call: TRBJ2-3
v_call: TRBV29-1
cdr3_aa: SVEGVSDTQY